Below, one TCR beta chain is given with its context. Its target is unknown. Enrollment shut out patients with autoimmune disease history or systemic immunosuppression. This sample is drawn from a study of OX40 agonist ivuxolimab in advanced cancers. Study-wide background: Participants, 70% to 90% male, averaged roughly 60 years of age, ranging from about 23 to 90. Study results and limitations: At 0.1 to 3.0 mg/kg and by week 6, clonal expansion occurred in CD4+ and CD8+ blood T cells.

V lost 2 bases to trimming and J lost 2 bases; unmatched junction nucleotides: 5. The CDR3 has 15 amino acids. Per the germline V gene, CDR1 is SGHVS and CDR2 is FQNEAQ. Sequenced by immunoSEQ multiplex PCR; TCRdb stores in-frame clones only, minus some. The sample yields 55,000 to 70,000 clones, 80% seen once. The material was CD4+ or CD8+ T cells sorted from blood, obtained in a trial of the OX40 agonist ivuxolimab. The sequence was collected from an adult with an advanced solid tumor such as melanoma, head and neck, liver or kidney cancer. This rearrangement joins TRBV7-8 to TRBJ2-7; 8 nucleotides agree with TRBD1. The CDR3 loop reads CASSLYDRGTYEQYF. Written as DNA, the CDR3 is TGTGCCAGCAGCTTATATGACAGGGGCACCTACGAGCAGTACTTC.